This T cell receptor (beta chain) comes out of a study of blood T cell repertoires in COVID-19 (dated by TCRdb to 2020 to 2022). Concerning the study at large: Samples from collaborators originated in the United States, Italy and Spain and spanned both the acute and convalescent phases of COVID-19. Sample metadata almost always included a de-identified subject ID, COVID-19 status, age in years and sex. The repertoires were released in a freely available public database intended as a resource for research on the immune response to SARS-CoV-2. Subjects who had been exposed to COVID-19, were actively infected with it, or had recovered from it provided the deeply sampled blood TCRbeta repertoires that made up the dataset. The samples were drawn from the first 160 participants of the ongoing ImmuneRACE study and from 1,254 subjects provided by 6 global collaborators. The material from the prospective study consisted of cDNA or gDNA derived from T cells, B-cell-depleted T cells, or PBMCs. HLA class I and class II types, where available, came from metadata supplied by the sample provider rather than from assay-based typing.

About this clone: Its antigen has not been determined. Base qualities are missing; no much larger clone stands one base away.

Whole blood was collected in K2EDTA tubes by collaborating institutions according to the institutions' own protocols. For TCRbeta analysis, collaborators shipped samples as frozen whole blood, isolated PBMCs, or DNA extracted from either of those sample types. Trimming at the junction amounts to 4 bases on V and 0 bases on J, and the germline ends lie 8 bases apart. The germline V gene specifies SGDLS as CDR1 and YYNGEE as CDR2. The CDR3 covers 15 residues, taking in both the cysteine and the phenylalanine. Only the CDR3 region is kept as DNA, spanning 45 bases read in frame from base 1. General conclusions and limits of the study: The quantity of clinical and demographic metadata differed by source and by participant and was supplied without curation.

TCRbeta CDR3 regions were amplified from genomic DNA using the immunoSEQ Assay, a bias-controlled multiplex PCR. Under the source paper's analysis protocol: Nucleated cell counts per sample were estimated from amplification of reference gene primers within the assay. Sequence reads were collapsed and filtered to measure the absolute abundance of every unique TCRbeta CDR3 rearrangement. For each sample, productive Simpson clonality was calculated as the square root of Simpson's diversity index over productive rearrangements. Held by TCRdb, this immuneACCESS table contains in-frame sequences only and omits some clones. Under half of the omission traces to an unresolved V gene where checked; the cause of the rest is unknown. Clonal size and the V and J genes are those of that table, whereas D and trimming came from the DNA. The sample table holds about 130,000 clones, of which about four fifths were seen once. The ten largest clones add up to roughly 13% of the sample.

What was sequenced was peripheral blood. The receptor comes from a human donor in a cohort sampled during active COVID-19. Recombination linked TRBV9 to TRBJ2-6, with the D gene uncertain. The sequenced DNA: TGTGCCAGCAGCCCTTGGAGCTCTGGGGCCAACGTCCTGACTTTC. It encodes CASSPWSSGANVLTF.